Listed here is a single T cell receptor (beta chain). Its antigen is not identified. Use of 60 Vbeta and 13 Jbeta primers characterized the PCR. Data came from immunoSEQ multiplex PCR; TCRdb stores just in-frame clones and leaves some out. Of 150,000 to 200,000 clones in the sample, about 80% were seen once. The germline V gene encodes CDR1 LNHNV and CDR2 YYDKDF (reference sequence). The CDR3 is 12 residues long. The germline V and J ends were trimmed by 0 bases and 6 bases, with 3 bases remaining between them. The data stem from a study of cytomegalovirus exposure and HLA in healthy donors. As for the study in general: Ancestry clustering placed roughly 86% of 350 to 500 genotyped donors in the Caucasian-associated cluster. Whole-study results and caveats: Later, an analysis showed that TCR beta chains associated with HLA were more clonally expanded than others that were equally common. In a later analysis, productive TCRs from donors in an Asian-associated ancestry cluster reportedly carried fewer N-insertions than the cohort mean.

The chain combines TRBV15 with TRBJ1-5; D unclear. The sequence was collected from a woman aged 40 to 50 in good health and CMV-seronegative. What was sequenced was PBMCs. In DNA, the CDR3 is TGTGCCACCAGCAGAGACGGTCAGCCCCAGCATTTT. Translating gives CATSRDGQPQHF.